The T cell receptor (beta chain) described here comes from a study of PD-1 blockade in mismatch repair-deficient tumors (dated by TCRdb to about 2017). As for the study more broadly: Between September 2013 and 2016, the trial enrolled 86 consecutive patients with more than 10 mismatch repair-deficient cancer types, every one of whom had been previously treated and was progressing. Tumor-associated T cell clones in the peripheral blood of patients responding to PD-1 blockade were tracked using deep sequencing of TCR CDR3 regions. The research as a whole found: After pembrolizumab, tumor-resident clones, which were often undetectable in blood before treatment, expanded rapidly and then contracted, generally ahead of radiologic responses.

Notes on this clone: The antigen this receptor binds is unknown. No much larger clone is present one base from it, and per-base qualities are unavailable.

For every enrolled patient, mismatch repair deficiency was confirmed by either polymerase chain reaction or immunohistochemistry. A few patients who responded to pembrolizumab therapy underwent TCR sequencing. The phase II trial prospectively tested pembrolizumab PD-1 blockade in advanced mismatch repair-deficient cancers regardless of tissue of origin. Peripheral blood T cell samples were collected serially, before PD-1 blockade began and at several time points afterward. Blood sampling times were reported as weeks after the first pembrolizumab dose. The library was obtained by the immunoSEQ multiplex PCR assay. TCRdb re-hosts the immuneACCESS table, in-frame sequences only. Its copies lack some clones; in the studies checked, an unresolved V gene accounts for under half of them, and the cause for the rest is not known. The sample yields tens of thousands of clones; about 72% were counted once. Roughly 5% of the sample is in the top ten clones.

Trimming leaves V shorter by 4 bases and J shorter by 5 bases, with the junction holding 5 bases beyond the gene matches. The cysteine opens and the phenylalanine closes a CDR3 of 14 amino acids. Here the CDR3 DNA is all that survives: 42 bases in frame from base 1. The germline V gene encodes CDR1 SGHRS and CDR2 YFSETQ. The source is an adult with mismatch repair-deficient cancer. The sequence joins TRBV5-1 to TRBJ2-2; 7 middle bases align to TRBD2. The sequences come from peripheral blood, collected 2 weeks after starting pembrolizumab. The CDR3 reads CASSQGGETGELFF. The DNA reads TGCGCCAGCAGCCAGGGAGGGGAAACCGGGGAGCTGTTTTTT.